These 18 T cell receptor beta chains were sequenced from one sample in a study of blood T cell repertoires in COVID-19. Profiled with immunoSEQ multiplex PCR; TCRdb holds only in-frame clones, not every one. Altogether tens of thousands of clones are present, about 80% being singletons, with the ten largest covering 12% to 15%. The sequencing sample was made of peripheral blood. Every receptor here comes from a woman older than 75 with acute or convalescent COVID-19.

The chain links TRBV7-6 to TRBJ1-3, with 11 bases aligning to TRBD1. Germline values: CDR1 SGHVS, CDR2 FNYEAQ. The CDR3 sequence is 22 residues long. Trimming removed 0 bases from V and 0 bases from J; junction bases left unmatched: 16. This CDR3 reads CASSLALRKSSGTGGSGNTIYF. The CDR3 DNA is TGTGCCAGCAGCTTAGCTTTAAGGAAGTCGTCAGGGACAGGGGGCTCTGGAAACACCATATATTTT.

J is TRBJ2-2 and V is TRBV7-9, with a tentative D call TRBD1 (6 bases). Germline V lookup: CDR1 SEHNR, CDR2 FQNEAQ (reference sequence). V was cut by 2 bases and J by 0 bases, with 13 bases left in between. The CDR3 covers 17 residues. In DNA, the CDR3 is TGTGCCAGCAGCTTAATCCCGGACAGTGCGAACACCGGGGAGCTGTTTTTT. Residues: CASSLIPDSANTGELFF.

The rearrangement joins TRBV24-1 to TRBJ1-1; 11 nucleotides match TRBD1. This CDR3 comprises 11 residues. Germline values: CDR1 KGHDR, CDR2 SFDVKD. V shed 9 bases, J shed 12 bases, and the junction held 5 bases outside the gene matches. CDR3 sequence (DNA): TGTGCCACCGGACAGGGGGCTTTGACTTTCTTT. This translates into CATGQGALTFF.

The rearrangement links TRBV9 to TRBJ1-4, with D uncertain. Germline V lookup: CDR1 SGDLS, CDR2 YYNGEE. This CDR3 has 15 residues. V lost 0 bases, J lost 0 bases, and 6 bases lay in between. This CDR3 is CASSVVGTTNEKLFF. CDR3 nucleotides: TGTGCCAGCAGCGTAGTCGGGACAACTAATGAAAAACTGTTTTTT.

The V gene is TRBV7-9, the J gene TRBJ2-5; D is possibly TRBD1 (5 bases). The V and J ends lost 5 bases and 5 bases respectively, with 18 bases between them. The CDR3 loop spans 15 amino acids. Germline V lookup: CDR1 SEHNR, CDR2 FQNEAQ (reference sequence). The CDR3 DNA is TGTGCCAGCAGCGCAGATGGGGCGGCCGGGGAGACCCAGTACTTC. Amino acid sequence: CASSADGAAGETQYF.

This clone was counted between two and nine times. This chain uses TRBV5-4 with TRBJ2-3; 8 nucleotides line up with TRBD2. The V segment lost 4 bases and the J segment 4 bases; nucleotides outside the gene matches: 11. CDR3 length: 16 residues. CDR1 and CDR2 from the germline V gene are SGHNT and YYREEE (reference sequence). The CDR3 coding sequence is TGTGCCAGCAGCCGGGGGGGATCCCAGAGTGCAGATACGCAGTATTTT. Encoded protein: CASSRGGSQSADTQYF. Looking up the rest from reference TRBV5-4 and TRBJ2-3 gives the full variable domain: ETGVTQSPTHLIKTRGQQVTLRCSSQSGHNTVSWYQQALGQGPQFIFQYYREEENGRGNFPPRFSGLQFPNYSSELNVNALELDDSALYLCASSRGGSQSADTQYFGPGTRLTVL.

The rearrangement uses TRBV28 and TRBJ2-7, with D perhaps matching TRBD2 (6 bases). This CDR3 is built from 16 residues. Trimming took off 2 bases at V and 0 bases at J, with 14 bases between the two ends. From germline, CDR1 is MDHEN and CDR2 SYDVKM. The CDR3 bases are TGTGCCAGCAGTTTACTCGGGACTTTCCTCTCCTACGAGCAGTACTTC. Amino acid sequence: CASSLLGTFLSYEQYF.

The chain is built from TRBV24-1 and TRBJ2-1; 7 nucleotides match TRBD2. From germline, CDR1 is KGHDR and CDR2 SFDVKD. The CDR3 runs 16 residues. Losses at the gene ends were 0 bases for V and 2 bases for J; bases not matched to a gene: 3. The CDR3 loop is CATSDLGGGAYNEQFF. For the CDR3, the DNA is TGTGCCACCAGTGATTTGGGGGGAGGGGCCTACAATGAGCAGTTCTTC.

J is TRBJ2-3 and V is TRBV18; TRBD2 agrees at 14 bases. This CDR3 region has 16 residues. CDR1 and CDR2 (germline): KGHSH, LQKENI. Trimming removed 5 bases from V and 3 bases from J; junction bases left unmatched: 4. The CDR3 protein is CASSSGLAGGTDTQYF. DNA of the CDR3: TGTGCCAGCTCATCTGGACTAGCGGGAGGAACAGATACGCAGTATTTT. Full variable domain (outside the CDR3, taken from reference TRBV18 and TRBJ2-3): NAGVMQNPRHLVRRRGQEARLRCSPMKGHSHVYWYRQLPEEGLKFMVYLQKENIIDESGMPKERFSAEFPKEGPSILRIQQVVRGDSAAYFCASSSGLAGGTDTQYFGPGTRLTVL.

The V gene is TRBV10-2, the J gene TRBJ2-1; weak D call: TRBD2 (5 bases). The CDR3 has 10 residues. Germline loops: CDR1 WSHSY, CDR2 SAAADI. Trimming took off 8 bases at V and 7 bases at J, with 6 bases between the two ends. The CDR3 reads CASRGNEQFF. DNA of the CDR3: TGCGCCAGCCGAGGGAATGAGCAGTTCTTC.

The chain links TRBV3-1 (or the pseudogene TRBV3-2) to TRBJ1-2; 9 nucleotides align to TRBD1. Germline CDR1 and CDR2: LGHDT and YNNKEL (reference sequence). With V trimmed by 4 bases and J by 2 bases, 5 bases remained unmatched. This CDR3 comprises 15 residues. In DNA, the CDR3 is TGTGCCAGCAGCCGTGGGACAGGGCGAAACTATGGCTACACCTTC. As protein: CASSRGTGRNYGYTF.

This clone occurred once. This chain joins TRBV7-9 and TRBJ2-1, with 12 bases that match TRBD2. CDR3 length: 17 amino acids. Germline trimming cut 5 bases from V and 7 bases from J; bases unmatched to any gene: 12. Per germline, CDR1 SEHNR and CDR2 FQNEAQ (reference sequence). This chain's CDR3 is CASSPPTSGRRRNEQFF. The CDR3 region has the DNA TGTGCCAGCAGCCCCCCCACTAGCGGGAGGAGACGGAATGAGCAGTTCTTC.

The chain is built from TRBV19 and TRBJ1-4; 10 bases agree with TRBD1. This CDR3 contains 18 residues. V was pared by 6 bases and J by 4 bases, with 14 bases of the junction left unmatched. Germline V gene data show CDR1 as LNHDA and CDR2 as SQIVND (reference sequence). CDR3 sequence: CASRTGRGQGLGNEKLFF. CDR3 coding DNA: TGTGCCAGTAGGACCGGCCGGGGACAGGGGCTTGGTAATGAAAAACTGTTTTTT.

The J gene is TRBJ2-1, the V gene TRBV9, with D hard to call. Trimming stripped 4 bases from V and 0 bases from J, with 11 bases between. CDR1 is SGDLS and CDR2 is YYNGEE in the germline V gene. This CDR3 has 15 residues. CDR3 sequence (DNA): TGTGCCAGCAGCCTCGACTTTCTCTCCTACAATGAGCAGTTCTTC. The encoded protein is CASSLDFLSYNEQFF.

The V and J genes are TRBV21-1 and TRBJ1-6; the table gives TRBD1 as D, unverified against the DNA. TRBV21-1 is annotated as a pseudogene. The CDR3 runs 18 residues. DNA for the CDR3: TGTGCCAGCAGCAAAGAGGGACACACGCTGACCTATAATTCACCCCTCCACTTT. It encodes CASSKEGHTLTYNSPLHF.

The chain is built from TRBV5-6 and TRBJ2-7, with D possibly being TRBD2 (5 bases). In germline, CDR1 is SGHDT, CDR2 YYEEEE. Trimming removed 1 base at V and 2 bases at J, with 16 bases between. The CDR3 consists of 16 residues. CDR3 bases: TGTGCCAGCAGCTTGTCACCGGCGGGCAGAGCCTACGAGCAGTACTTC. Its protein product is CASSLSPAGRAYEQYF.

The genes are TRBV6-5 and TRBJ1-1; tentative D call: TRBD1 (6 bases). V lost 6 bases, J lost 7 bases, and 9 bases lay in between. The CDR3 extends over 11 amino acids. Germline-derived CDR1 and CDR2 are MNHEY and SVGAGI. The CDR3 protein is CASRNRVEAFF. The CDR3 DNA is TGTGCCAGCAGGAACAGGGTTGAAGCTTTCTTT.

This CDR3 is CASSILGAGGEQFF. CDR3 bases: TGTGCCAGTAGTATATTGGGGGCAGGCGGTGAGCAGTTCTTC. J is TRBJ2-1 and V is TRBV19, with D tentatively TRBD1 (6 bases). Trimming left V 2 bases short and J 9 bases short, with 14 bases between. The CDR3 consists of 14 residues. Per germline, CDR1 LNHDA and CDR2 SQIVND (reference sequence).